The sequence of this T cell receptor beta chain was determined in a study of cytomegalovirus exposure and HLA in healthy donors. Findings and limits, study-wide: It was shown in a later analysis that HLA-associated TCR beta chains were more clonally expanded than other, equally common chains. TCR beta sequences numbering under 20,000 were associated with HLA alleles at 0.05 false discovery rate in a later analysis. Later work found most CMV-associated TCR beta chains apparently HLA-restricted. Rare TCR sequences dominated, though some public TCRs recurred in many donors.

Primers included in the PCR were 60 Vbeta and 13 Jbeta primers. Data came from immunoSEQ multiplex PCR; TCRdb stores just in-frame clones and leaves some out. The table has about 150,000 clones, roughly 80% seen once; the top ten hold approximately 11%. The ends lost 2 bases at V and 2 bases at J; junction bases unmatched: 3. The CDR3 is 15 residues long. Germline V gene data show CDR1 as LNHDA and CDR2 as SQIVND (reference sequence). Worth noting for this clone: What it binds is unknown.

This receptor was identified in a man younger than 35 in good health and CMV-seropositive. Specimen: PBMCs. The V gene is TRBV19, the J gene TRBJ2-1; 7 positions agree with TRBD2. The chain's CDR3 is CASSISREAYNEQFF. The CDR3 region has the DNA TGTGCCAGTAGTATAAGTCGGGAGGCCTACAATGAGCAGTTCTTC. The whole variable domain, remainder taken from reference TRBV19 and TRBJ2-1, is DGGITQSPKYLFRKEGQNVTLSCEQNLNHDAMYWYRQDPGQGLRLIYYSQIVNDFQKGDIAEGYSVSREKKESFPLTVTSAQKNPTAFYLCASSISREAYNEQFFGPGTRLTVL.